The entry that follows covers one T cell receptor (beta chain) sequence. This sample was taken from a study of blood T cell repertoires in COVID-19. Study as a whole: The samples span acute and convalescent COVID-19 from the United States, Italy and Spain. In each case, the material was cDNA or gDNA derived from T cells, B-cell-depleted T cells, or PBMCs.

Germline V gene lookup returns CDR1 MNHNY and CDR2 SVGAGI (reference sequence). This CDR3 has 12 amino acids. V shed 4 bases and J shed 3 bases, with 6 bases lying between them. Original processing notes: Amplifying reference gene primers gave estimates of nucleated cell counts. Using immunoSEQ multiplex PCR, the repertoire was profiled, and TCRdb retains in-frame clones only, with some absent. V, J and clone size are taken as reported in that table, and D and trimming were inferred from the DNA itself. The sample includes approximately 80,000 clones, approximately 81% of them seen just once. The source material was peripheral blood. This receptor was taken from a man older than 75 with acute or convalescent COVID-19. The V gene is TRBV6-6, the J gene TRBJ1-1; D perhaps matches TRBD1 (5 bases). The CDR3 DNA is TGTGCCAGCAGTTGGGGGGACACTGAAGCTTTCTTT. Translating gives CASSWGDTEAFF.